The 17 T cell receptor beta chains below were found in one sample sequenced in a study of cytomegalovirus exposure and HLA in healthy donors. Profiling relied on immunoSEQ multiplex PCR, and the TCRdb table lists in-frame clones only, not all of them. The table has 65,000 or so clones, 90% to 95% seen once. Sequenced: PBMCs. These receptors were obtained from a woman aged 18-29 years in good health and CMV-seronegative.

This clone was seen a single time. The gene calls are TRBV5-1 and TRBJ2-7; D gene unclear. The CDR3 runs to 13 residues. Germline CDR1 is SGHRS and CDR2 is YFSETQ. Trimming removed 0 bases from V and 2 bases from J, with 6 bases in between. CDR3 bases: TGCGCCAGCAGCTTGGCCCCGGCCTACGAGCAGTACTTC. Translating it yields CASSLAPAYEQYF.

This chain links TRBV7-8 with TRBJ1-1; D not resolved. The CDR3 contains 14 residues. Germline CDR1 reads SGHVS; CDR2 reads FQNEAQ. Trimming took off 5 bases at V and 1 base at J, with 11 bases between the two ends. The CDR3 DNA reads TGTGCCAGCAGCCCGATGTTAGCGAACACTGAAGCTTTCTTT. Its translation is CASSPMLANTEAFF.

The rearrangement links TRBV10-1 to TRBJ2-7, with 7 bases fitting TRBD1. The CDR3 totals 17 residues. The germline V gene encodes CDR1 WNHNN and CDR2 SYGVQD (reference sequence). After removal of 0 bases from V and 5 bases from J, the junction contained 13 bases not matched to a gene. In nucleotides, the CDR3 is TGCGCCAGCAGTGAGTCCGAGGACAGGCTTAGTATGGACGAGCAGTACTTC. As protein: CASSESEDRLSMDEQYF.

This chain connects TRBV19 to TRBJ1-2, with TRBD1 identical over 7 bases. Germline CDR1 is LNHDA and CDR2 is SQIVND (reference sequence). CDR3 length: 13 amino acids. J lost 8 bases, V lost 5 bases, and 8 bases had no gene match. CDR3 nucleotide sequence: TGTGCCAGTAGTCCCAGAGACAGGGACGGCTACACCTTC. It specifies CASSPRDRDGYTF.

The chain combines TRBV10-3 with TRBJ1-2; D remains unclear. Between the trimmed V and J ends, which lost 5 bases and 7 bases, there was a span of 14 bases. This CDR3 is built from 13 residues. Germline V gene data show CDR1 as ENHRY and CDR2 as SYGVKD. CDR3 residues: CAISRHGTGGYTF. Written as DNA, the CDR3 is TGTGCCATCAGTCGGCATGGCACGGGTGGCTACACCTTC.

The chain uses TRBV7-2 and TRBJ1-1; D not resolved. The CDR3 spans 13 residues. Per the germline V gene, CDR1 is SGHTA and CDR2 is FQGNSA. Trimming removed 5 bases from V and 2 bases from J, with 9 bases in between. The CDR3 protein is CASSPQPNTEAFF. CDR3 bases: TGTGCCAGCAGCCCACAACCCAACACTGAAGCTTTCTTT.

This sequence joins TRBV19 and TRBJ2-7, with 7 bases that match TRBD2. The CDR3 sequence is 14 residues long. Germline V CDR1 and CDR2: LNHDA, SQIVND (reference sequence). V dropped 6 bases and J dropped 6; count of bases not matched to a gene: 11. This CDR3 reads CASSLGLGVSEQYF. The CDR3 DNA is TGTGCCAGTAGCCTCGGACTAGGAGTTAGCGAGCAGTACTTC.

This clone appeared a single time. This chain joins TRBV4-2 and TRBJ2-5, with D unclear. Trimming removed 4 bases at V and 5 bases at J, with 14 bases between. From germline, CDR1 is LGHNA and CDR2 YNFKEQ. There are 14 residues in the CDR3. The CDR3 DNA reads TGTGCCAGCAGCCGTAGGTTAACTATGGAGACCCAGTACTTC. Translating it yields CASSRRLTMETQYF.

This sequence joins TRBV6-1 and TRBJ1-1; D is perhaps TRBD1 (6 bases). Germline V lookup: CDR1 MNHNS, CDR2 SASEGT. This CDR3 region has 13 residues. Trimming cost V 6 bases and J 9 bases, with 17 bases left between them. The chain's CDR3 is CASSTSGAGKAFF. CDR3 coding DNA: TGTGCCAGCAGCACTTCAGGGGCTGGGAAAGCTTTCTTT.

This chain uses TRBV6-6 with TRBJ1-1; tentative D call: TRBD1 (5 bases). Germline CDR1 and CDR2: MNHNY and SVGAGI (reference sequence). This CDR3 is built from 16 residues. V lost 5 bases and J lost 6, with 22 bases in between. The chain's CDR3 is CASSSGFGARDSEAFF. The CDR3 nucleotides read TGTGCCAGCAGTAGTGGGTTCGGGGCGCGGGACTCTGAAGCTTTCTTT.

In DNA, the CDR3 is TGCGCCAGCAGCTTGGAGGGGACAGGTGTCTCCTATAATTCACCCCTCCACTTT. Translating gives CASSLEGTGVSYNSPLHF. The gene calls are TRBV5-1 and TRBJ1-6; 8 positions agree with TRBD1. Germline V gene data show CDR1 as SGHRS and CDR2 as YFSETQ. The ends lost 0 bases at V and 0 bases at J; junction bases unmatched: 5. This CDR3 contains 18 residues.

J is TRBJ1-2 and V is TRBV9; possibly TRBD1 for D (6 bases). This CDR3 comprises 12 residues. The V end was cut by 4 bases, the J end by 4 bases, with 8 bases between. CDR1 SGDLS and CDR2 YYNGEE come from the germline V gene. The CDR3 loop is CASSPDSYGYTF. Written as DNA, the CDR3 is TGTGCCAGCAGCCCGGACAGCTATGGCTACACCTTC.

V usage is TRBV28 and J usage is TRBJ2-7; no reliable D call. Germline values: CDR1 MDHEN, CDR2 SYDVKM. The V end lost 3 bases, the J end lost 10 bases, and 16 bases lay between the germline ends. The CDR3 contains 13 residues. DNA of the CDR3: TGTGCCAGCAGTTTCGCCCCATTGGCTGAACAGTACTTC. Its translation: CASSFAPLAEQYF. The variable domain in full, completed from reference TRBV28 and TRBJ2-7, reads DVKVTQSSRYLVKRTGEKVFLECVQDMDHENMFWYRQDPGLGLRLIYFSYDVKMKEKGDIPEGYSVSREKKERFSLILESASTNQTSMYLCASSFAPLAEQYFGPGTRLTVT.

This chain links TRBV7-9 with TRBJ1-4; D perhaps matches TRBD1 (5 bases). Trimming shortened V by 5 bases and J by 8 bases, and 18 bases separated the two germline ends. The CDR3 is 15 residues long. Germline V lookup: CDR1 SEHNR, CDR2 FQNEAQ (reference sequence). In DNA, the CDR3 is TGTGCCAGCAGCCTTAGGGGTAGCCCTGAAGAAAAACTGTTTTTT. Its translation is CASSLRGSPEEKLFF. The complete variable domain, with remaining parts taken from reference TRBV7-9 and TRBJ1-4, reads DTGVSQNPRHKITKRGQNVTFRCDPISEHNRLYWYRQTLGQGPEFLTYFQNEAQLEKSRLLSDRFSAERPKGSFSTLEIQRTEQGDSAMYLCASSLRGSPEEKLFFGSGTQLSVL.

The chain is built from TRBV19 and TRBJ2-1; the match to TRBD1 covers 8 bases. J gave up 6 bases and V 4 bases, and 14 bases lay outside the gene matches. The CDR3 runs 17 residues. The germline V gene has CDR1 LNHDA and CDR2 SQIVND (reference sequence). The CDR3 region is CASSTIEGQGSSNEQFF. The CDR3 nucleotides read TGTGCCAGTAGTACAATCGAAGGACAGGGATCGTCCAATGAGCAGTTCTTC.

This clone came up a few times. V is TRBV6-1 and J is TRBJ2-7, with 7 bases lining up with TRBD2. Per the germline V gene, CDR1 is MNHNS and CDR2 is SASEGT. After removal of 5 bases from V and 5 bases from J, the junction contained 3 bases not matched to a gene. The CDR3 totals 12 residues. CDR3 residues: CASSWGGNEQYF. Here the CDR3 DNA reads TGTGCCAGCAGTTGGGGAGGGAACGAGCAGTACTTC.

The chain joins TRBV19 to TRBJ2-7; possibly TRBD1 for D (5 bases). CDR1 is LNHDA and CDR2 is SQIVND in the germline V gene (reference sequence). V lost 6 bases and J 6 bases, leaving 9 bases between the germline ends. This CDR3 is built from 11 residues. CDR3 bases: TGTGCCAGTAGGGGGCCTGGCGAGCAGTACTTC. Its protein is CASRGPGEQYF.